This TCR beta chain was sequenced during a study of cytomegalovirus exposure and HLA in healthy donors. Whole-study findings and limits: Sequencing likely generated an artifact that appeared as a cluster of highly shared sequence variants. The authors later found most CMV-associated TCR beta chains appeared HLA-restricted. What a later analysis showed was that several of the most significant clusters appeared linked to common viral pathogens.

Comments on this clone: Antigen specificity is unknown.

Researchers ran the PCR with 60 Vbeta and 13 Jbeta primers. The method was immunoSEQ multiplex PCR; TCRdb's version includes in-frame clones alone and lacks a portion of them. The data contain about 86,000 clones, roughly 79% of them singletons. Source material: PBMCs. This clonotype was sampled from a female donor in good health and CMV-seronegative.

The DNA of the CDR3 is TGTGCCAGTAGTTCGACTAGCGGGGTTCAAGAGACCCAGTACTTC. Translated: CASSSTSGVQETQYF. The chain links TRBV19 to TRBJ2-5; 11 bases match TRBD2. With V trimmed by 5 bases and J by 2 bases, 4 bases remained unmatched. From germline, CDR1 is LNHDA and CDR2 SQIVND (reference sequence). This CDR3 is built from 15 residues.